One sample yielded the 12 T cell receptor beta chains listed below, sequenced in a study of blood T cell repertoires in COVID-19. Profiling relied on immunoSEQ multiplex PCR, and the TCRdb table lists in-frame clones only, not all of them. The sample has approximately 160,000 clones; roughly 73% are singletons. Sequences were obtained from peripheral blood. These receptor sequences come from an older man with acute or convalescent COVID-19.

This clone came up once. A junction end diverges from the germline sequence, so it may reflect a read error. The chain recombines TRBV6-1 with TRBJ1-2; no reliable D call. Germline V gives CDR1 MNHNS, CDR2 SASEGT. This CDR3 contains 15 residues. The CDR3 region is CASREDWTRNYGYTF. The CDR3 DNA reads TGTGCCAGCAGGGAAGACTGGACTCGGAACTATGGCTACACCTTC.

This clone was seen a few times. This chain uses TRBV6-5 with TRBJ2-7; TRBD2 matches 15 bases. Per the germline V gene, CDR1 is MNHEY and CDR2 is SVGAGI. The CDR3 has 16 amino acids. V lost 4 bases, J lost 6 bases, and 7 bases stayed unmatched. DNA of the CDR3: TGTGCCAGCAGTTCCCGGACTAGCGGGGGGGGATCCGAGCAGTACTTC. Protein: CASSSRTSGGGSEQYF.

The chain is built from TRBV11-2 and TRBJ2-5, with a possible D match to TRBD1 (6 bases). V was shortened by 6 bases and J by 6 bases, with 17 bases between the two germline ends. CDR3 size: 14 residues. Germline values: CDR1 SGHAT, CDR2 FQNNGV. CDR3 in amino acids: CASRATGTGQTQYF. In DNA form, the CDR3 reads TGTGCCAGCAGGGCTACAGGGACCGGGCAGACCCAGTACTTC.

This clone appeared once. The V gene is TRBV28, the J gene TRBJ1-2; 8 nucleotides align to TRBD1. The CDR3 runs to 14 residues. Per the germline V gene, CDR1 is MDHEN and CDR2 is SYDVKM. V dropped 8 bases and J dropped 9; count of bases not matched to a gene: 14. Here the CDR3 DNA reads TGTGCCAGCTGCCTTGGACAGGGAACTATTAGCTACACCTTC. Protein product: CASCLGQGTISYTF.

The chain couples TRBV29-1 to TRBJ1-4; TRBD1 aligns across 7 bases. The CDR3 consists of 16 residues. V gave up 4 bases and J gave up 0 bases; unmatched junction bases: 8. Germline V gene sequence: CDR1 SQVTM, CDR2 ANQGSEA. The DNA of the CDR3 is TGCAGCGTTGTGGTCGCTACAGGGGCAACTAATGAAAAACTGTTTTTT. Its protein is CSVVVATGATNEKLFF. The variable domain in full, completed from reference TRBV29-1 and TRBJ1-4, reads SAVISQKPSRDICQRGTSLTIQCQVDSQVTMMFWYRQQPGQSLTLIATANQGSEATYESGFVIDKFPISRPNLTFSTLTVSNMSPEDSSIYLCSVVVATGATNEKLFFGSGTQLSVL.

V and J are TRBV19 and TRBJ1-2, with D possibly matching TRBD1 (6 bases). V was pared by 1 base and J by 7 bases, with 10 bases between. The V gene's germline CDR1 is LNHDA and CDR2 SQIVND (reference sequence). The CDR3 has 13 residues. The CDR3 is CASSIAGGSGYTF. The CDR3 DNA reads TGTGCCAGTAGTATAGCGGGGGGCTCTGGCTACACCTTC.

This chain links TRBV6-4 with TRBJ2-1, with 11 nucleotides matching TRBD2. V shed 0 bases and J 6 bases; nucleotides not matched to a gene: 10. Per germline, CDR1 MRHNA and CDR2 SNTAGT. The CDR3 is 18 residues long. CDR3 nucleotide sequence: TGTGCCAGCAGTGACTCCCCGTTACTAGCGGGAGCCCCCAATGAGCAGTTCTTC. Translation gives CASSDSPLLAGAPNEQFF.

The chain is built from TRBV7-6 and TRBJ2-1; TRBD2 might be the D (5 bases). V gave up 2 bases and J gave up 3 bases, with 8 bases separating them. CDR3 size: 14 residues. Germline CDR1 and CDR2: SGHVS and FNYEAQ. CDR3 amino acids: CASSLSSSYNEQFF. The DNA of the CDR3 is TGTGCCAGCAGCTTATCTAGCAGCTACAATGAGCAGTTCTTC.

This clone was detected only a few times. V and J are TRBV12-3 or TRBV12-4 and TRBJ1-2; TRBD1 matches 9 bases. Germline trimming cut 9 bases from V and 14 bases from J; bases unmatched to any gene: 7. CDR3 size: 10 residues. The CDR3: CASGQGLSTF. The DNA for the CDR3 is TGTGCCAGTGGACAGGGGCTCTCTACCTTC.

This clone was seen just once. The J gene is TRBJ1-1, the V gene TRBV6-6; no definite D call. Germline CDR1 MNHNY, CDR2 SVGAGI (reference sequence). This CDR3 has 14 amino acids. V was clipped by 4 bases and J by 5 bases, with 14 bases between them. In nucleotides, the CDR3 is TGTGCCAGCAGTTCTAAGCTAGGGAGTACTGAAGCTTTCTTT. Translating gives CASSSKLGSTEAFF.

The chain has TRBV2 and TRBJ1-4, with a weak D call TRBD1 (5 bases). The V and J ends lost 4 bases and 0 bases respectively, with 9 bases between them. This CDR3 has 15 amino acids. Germline CDR1 and CDR2: SNHLY and FYNNEI. CDR3 in amino acids: CASSVDRPTNEKLFF. CDR3 sequence (DNA): TGTGCCAGCAGTGTCGACAGACCAACTAATGAAAAACTGTTTTTT.

The chain couples TRBV6-5 to TRBJ2-3; D may be TRBD2 (5 bases). The length of the CDR3 is 14 residues. Trimming pared 1 base from V and 3 bases from J, leaving 8 bases between. The V gene's germline CDR1 is MNHEY and CDR2 SVGAGI. The DNA of the CDR3 is TGTGCCAGCAGTTACTATAGCGAGACAGATACGCAGTATTTT. Protein: CASSYYSETDTQYF.